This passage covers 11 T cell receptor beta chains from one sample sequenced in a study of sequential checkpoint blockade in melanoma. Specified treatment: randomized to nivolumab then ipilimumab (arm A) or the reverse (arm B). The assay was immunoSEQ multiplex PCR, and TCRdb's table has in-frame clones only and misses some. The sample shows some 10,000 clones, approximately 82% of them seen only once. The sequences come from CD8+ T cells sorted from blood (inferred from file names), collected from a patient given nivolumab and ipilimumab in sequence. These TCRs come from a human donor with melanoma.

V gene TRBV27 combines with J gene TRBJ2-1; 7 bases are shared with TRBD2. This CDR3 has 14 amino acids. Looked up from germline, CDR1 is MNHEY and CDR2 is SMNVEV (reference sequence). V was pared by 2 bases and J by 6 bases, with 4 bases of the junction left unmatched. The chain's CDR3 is CASSLRGGGNEQFF. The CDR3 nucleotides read TGTGCCAGCAGTTTACGGGGCGGGGGCAATGAGCAGTTCTTC.

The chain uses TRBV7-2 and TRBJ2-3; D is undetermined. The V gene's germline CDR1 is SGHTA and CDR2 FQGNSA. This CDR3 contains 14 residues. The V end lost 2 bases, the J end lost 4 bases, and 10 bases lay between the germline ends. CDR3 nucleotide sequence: TGTGCCAGCAGCTTAATCACGTCGGCAGATACGCAGTATTTT. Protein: CASSLITSADTQYF.

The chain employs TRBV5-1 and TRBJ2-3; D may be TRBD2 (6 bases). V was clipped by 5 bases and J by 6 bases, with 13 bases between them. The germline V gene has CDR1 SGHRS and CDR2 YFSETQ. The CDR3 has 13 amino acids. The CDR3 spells CASRPDSGDTQYF. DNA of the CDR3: TGCGCCAGCAGACCCGACAGCGGGGATACGCAGTATTTT.

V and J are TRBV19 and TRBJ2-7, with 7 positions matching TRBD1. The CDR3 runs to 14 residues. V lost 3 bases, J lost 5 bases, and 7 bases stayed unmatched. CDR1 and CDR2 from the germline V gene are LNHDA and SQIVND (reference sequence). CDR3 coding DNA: TGTGCCAGTAGTATCTGGACAGGTATCAACGAGCAGTACTTC. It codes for CASSIWTGINEQYF. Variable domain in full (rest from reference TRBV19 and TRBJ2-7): DGGITQSPKYLFRKEGQNVTLSCEQNLNHDAMYWYRQDPGQGLRLIYYSQIVNDFQKGDIAEGYSVSREKKESFPLTVTSAQKNPTAFYLCASSIWTGINEQYFGPGTRLTVT.

CDR3 nucleotides: TGTGCCAGCAGAATCTACAAGACTAGCGGGAGGGATGGCGATGAGCAGTTCTTC. It specifies CASRIYKTSGRDGDEQFF. The V gene is TRBV27, the J gene TRBJ2-1; 14 bases map to TRBD2. CDR3 length: 18 amino acids. J was trimmed by 8 bases and V by 6 bases; bases with no gene match: 15. The V gene's germline CDR1 is MNHEY and CDR2 SMNVEV (reference sequence).

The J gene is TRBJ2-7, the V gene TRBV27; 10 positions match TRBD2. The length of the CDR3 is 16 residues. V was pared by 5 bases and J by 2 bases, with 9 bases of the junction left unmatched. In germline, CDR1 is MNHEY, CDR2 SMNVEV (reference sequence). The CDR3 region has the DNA TGTGCCAGCAGTAAGCGGGAGGGCCTCTTCGCCTACGAGCAGTACTTC. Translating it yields CASSKREGLFAYEQYF.

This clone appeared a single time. CDR3 sequence (DNA): TGTGCCAGCAGCCCCGCGGGGGACACCGGGGAGCTGTTTTTT. Translating it yields CASSPAGDTGELFF. This chain joins TRBV9 and TRBJ2-2; 7 nucleotides align to TRBD2. The V and J ends lost 4 bases and 3 bases, in that order; junction bases with no gene match: 3. The germline gives CDR1 SGDLS, CDR2 YYNGEE. The CDR3 covers 14 residues.

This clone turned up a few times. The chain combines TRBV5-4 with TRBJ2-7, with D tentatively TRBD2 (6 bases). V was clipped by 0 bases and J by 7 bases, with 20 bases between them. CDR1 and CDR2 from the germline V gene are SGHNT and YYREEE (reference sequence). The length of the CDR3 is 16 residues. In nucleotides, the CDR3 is TGTGCCAGCAGCTTGGACGTGGCAGGATTGGCGGGGGAGCAGTACTTC. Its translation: CASSLDVAGLAGEQYF.

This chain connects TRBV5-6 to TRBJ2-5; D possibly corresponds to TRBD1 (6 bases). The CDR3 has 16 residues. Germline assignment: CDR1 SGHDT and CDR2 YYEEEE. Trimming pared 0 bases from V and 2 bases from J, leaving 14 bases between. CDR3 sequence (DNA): TGTGCCAGCAGCTTGGGGGGGCTCGGCCCGCAAGAGACCCAGTACTTC. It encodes CASSLGGLGPQETQYF.

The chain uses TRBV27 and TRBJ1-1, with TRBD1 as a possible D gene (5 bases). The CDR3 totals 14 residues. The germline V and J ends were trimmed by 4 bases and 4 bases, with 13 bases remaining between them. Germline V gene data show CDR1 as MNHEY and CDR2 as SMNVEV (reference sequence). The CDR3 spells CASSSTGGTTEAFF. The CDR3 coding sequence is TGTGCCAGCAGTTCGACTGGGGGGACCACTGAAGCTTTCTTT.

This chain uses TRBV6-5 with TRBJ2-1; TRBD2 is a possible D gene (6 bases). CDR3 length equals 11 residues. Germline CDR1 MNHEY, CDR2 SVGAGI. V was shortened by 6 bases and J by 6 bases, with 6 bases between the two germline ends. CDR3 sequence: CASRRGNEQFF. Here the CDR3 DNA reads TGTGCCAGCAGGCGGGGCAATGAGCAGTTCTTC.